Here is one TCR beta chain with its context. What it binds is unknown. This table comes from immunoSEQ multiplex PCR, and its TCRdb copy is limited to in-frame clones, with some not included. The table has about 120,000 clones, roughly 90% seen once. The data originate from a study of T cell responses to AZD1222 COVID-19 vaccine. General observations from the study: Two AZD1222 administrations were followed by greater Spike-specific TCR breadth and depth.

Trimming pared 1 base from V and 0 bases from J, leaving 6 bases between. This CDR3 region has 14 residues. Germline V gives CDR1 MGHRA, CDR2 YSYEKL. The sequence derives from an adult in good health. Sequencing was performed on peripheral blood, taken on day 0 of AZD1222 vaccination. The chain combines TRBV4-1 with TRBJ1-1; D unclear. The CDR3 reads CASSQGPMNTEAFF. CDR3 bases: TGCGCCAGCAGCCAAGGACCGATGAACACTGAAGCTTTCTTT.